This entry lists 20 T cell receptor beta chains sequenced from one sample in a study of identical twins. TCRdb analysed the 5' RACE reads with MiXCR anew, one entry per CDR3 protein. The table records 690,000 or so distinct CDR3 sequences, 8.6% of them present only once. In addition, the sample was reused for a study of yellow fever vaccine responses in identical twins.

Material: PBMCs. Receptors originate from a woman aged 18-29 years in good health.

This clonotype was found a few times. V usage is TRBV30 and J usage is TRBJ2-3; no clear D gene. The germline gives CDR1 GTSNPN, CDR2 SVGIG (reference sequence). The CDR3 spans 13 residues. Trimming stripped 1 base from V and 3 bases from J, with 8 bases between. This CDR3 reads CAWSAHLTDTQYF. CDR3 DNA sequence: TGTGCCTGGAGTGCCCACCTAACAGATACGCAGTATTTT.

This clonotype was counted between two and nine times. The chain uses TRBV9 and TRBJ2-7; 13 nucleotides align to TRBD2. Germline trimming cut 0 bases from V and 3 bases from J; bases unmatched to any gene: 3. This CDR3 is 16 amino acids long. Looked up from germline, CDR1 is SGDLS and CDR2 is YYNGEE. CDR3 DNA: TGTGCCAGCAGCGTAGCAGGACTAGCGGGGGTCTACGAGCAGTACTTC. Its protein product is CASSVAGLAGVYEQYF. Looking up the rest from reference TRBV9 and TRBJ2-7 gives the full variable domain: DSGVTQTPKHLITATGQRVTLRCSPRSGDLSVYWYQQSLDQGLQFLIQYYNGEERAKGNILERFSAQQFPDLHSELNLSSLELGDSALYFCASSVAGLAGVYEQYFGPGTRLTVT.

This clonotype has more than one count but fewer than ten. The V call is TRBV6-2 or TRBV6-3, the J call TRBJ2-7; either TRBD1 or TRBD2 may fit D (5 bases each). The V end was cut by 6 bases, the J end by 4 bases, with 25 bases between. Germline assignment: CDR1 MNHEY and CDR2 SVGEGT. The CDR3 loop spans 17 amino acids. For the CDR3, the DNA is TGTGCCAGCAGCAAGGGAGACTTGGTAGCGAGGGGATACGAGCAGTACTTC. It codes for CASSKGDLVARGYEQYF.

This clonotype was counted only a few times. Here the CDR3 DNA reads TGTGCCAGCAGTGTCGGCGGTTTAGGGGACTATGGCTACACCTTC. Its protein is CASSVGGLGDYGYTF. V gene TRBV6-1 combines with J gene TRBJ1-2; a weak D match, TRBD1 (5 bases). Germline V gene sequence: CDR1 MNHNS, CDR2 SASEGT. This CDR3 contains 15 residues. The ends were cut back, 4 bases at V and 3 bases at J, with 15 bases in the middle.

This clonotype was counted many times. Written as DNA, the CDR3 is TGCAGTGCTAGAGATGCGCAGAACAGGGTTAACACCGGGGAGCTGTTTTTT. It is translated as CSARDAQNRVNTGELFF. The chain is built from TRBV20-1 and TRBJ2-2, with D possibly being TRBD1 (6 bases). V lost 0 bases and J lost 2, with 16 bases in between. This CDR3 is built from 17 residues. Germline V gives CDR1 DFQATT, CDR2 SNEGSKA (reference sequence).

The chain carries TRBV7-6 and TRBJ2-5; 9 positions agree with TRBD2. In germline, CDR1 is SGHVS, CDR2 FNYEAQ. V lost 4 bases, J lost 5 bases, and 5 bases stayed unmatched. This CDR3 region has 14 residues. CDR3 residues: CASSYSGLAETQYF. In nucleotides, the CDR3 is TGTGCCAGCAGCTACAGCGGACTAGCGGAGACCCAGTACTTC.

V usage is TRBV24-1 and J usage is TRBJ2-5; 9 bases line up with TRBD1. V trimming: 4 bases; J trimming: 0 bases; junction bases outside the gene matches: 5. Germline V gives CDR1 KGHDR, CDR2 SFDVKD. There are 16 residues in the CDR3. This chain's CDR3 is CATSDRDRADQETQYF. In DNA form, the CDR3 reads TGTGCCACCAGTGACCGGGACAGGGCGGACCAAGAGACCCAGTACTTC.

V is TRBV4-3 and J is TRBJ2-3; D perhaps matches TRBD2 (6 bases). CDR3 size: 12 residues. Trimming pared 0 bases from V and 8 bases from J, leaving 6 bases between. Germline CDR1 reads LGHNA; CDR2 reads YSLEER. CDR3 amino acids: CASSQEGGTQYF. In DNA, the CDR3 is TGCGCCAGCAGCCAAGAGGGGGGTACGCAGTATTTT.

The chain recombines TRBV18 with TRBJ1-4, with TRBD1 as a possible D gene (6 bases). Per germline, CDR1 KGHSH and CDR2 LQKENI. The CDR3 is made up of 15 amino acids. The ends were cut back, 3 bases at V and 7 bases at J, with 15 bases in the middle. CDR3 region: CASSPRTANAEKLFF. In DNA, the CDR3 is TGTGCCAGCTCACCCCGGACAGCGAACGCTGAAAAACTGTTTTTT. Together with reference TRBV18 and TRBJ1-4, the CDR3 gives the full variable domain: NAGVMQNPRHLVRRRGQEARLRCSPMKGHSHVYWYRQLPEEGLKFMVYLQKENIIDESGMPKERFSAEFPKEGPSILRIQQVVRGDSAAYFCASSPRTANAEKLFFGSGTQLSVL.

This clonotype has just a few counts. The V call is TRBV7-6, the J call TRBJ1-1; D is unresolved. CDR1 is SGHVS, CDR2 FNYEAQ, per germline. Trimming stripped 1 base from V and 5 bases from J, with 17 bases between. The CDR3 length is 16 residues. Here the CDR3 reads CASSLDPTTGGTEAFF. In DNA form, the CDR3 reads TGTGCCAGCAGCTTAGACCCAACGACGGGAGGTACTGAAGCTTTCTTT.

This clonotype was recorded a few times. The chain has TRBV20-1 and TRBJ1-6; D unclear. Germline loops: CDR1 DFQATT, CDR2 SNEGSKA (reference sequence). The germline V and J ends were trimmed by 3 bases and 7 bases, with 13 bases remaining between them. The CDR3 sequence is 14 residues long. CDR3 in DNA: TGCAGTGCTAGCGCTAGGGTTCCAAATTCACCCCTCCACTTT. Its protein product is CSASARVPNSPLHF.

In this sample, this clonotype turned up many times. The chain joins TRBV29-1 to TRBJ2-1; 14 bases agree with TRBD2. This CDR3 comprises 14 residues. Germline values: CDR1 SQVTM, CDR2 ANQGSEA. Trimming at V came to 6 bases and at J to 4 bases, leaving 2 bases not matched to a gene. CDR3 in DNA: TGCAGCGTAAGACTAGCGGGAGGGTACAATGAGCAGTTCTTC. It yields the protein CSVRLAGGYNEQFF.

The table lists this clonotype with many counts. This chain links TRBV11-1 with TRBJ2-3, with TRBD2 matching 15 bases. J lost 4 bases, V lost 4 bases, and 12 bases had no gene match. The CDR3 extends over 19 amino acids. CDR1 and CDR2 from the germline V gene are SGHAT and FQDESV (reference sequence). The chain's CDR3 is CASSSGLAGGLPGADTQYF. CDR3 DNA: TGTGCCAGCAGCTCGGGACTAGCGGGAGGACTTCCCGGTGCAGATACGCAGTATTTT.

This clonotype was counted many times. The chain employs TRBV7-9 and TRBJ2-7; TRBD2 might be the D (5 bases). The CDR3 covers 14 residues. From germline, CDR1 is SEHNR and CDR2 FQNEAQ (reference sequence). V shed 3 bases and J shed 2 bases, with 11 bases lying between them. As DNA, the CDR3 is TGTGCCAGCAGCTTTCTAGCCTCTCCCTACGAGCAGTACTTC. It specifies CASSFLASPYEQYF.

This clonotype was observed a few times. This rearrangement joins TRBV4-3 to TRBJ1-1; possible D gene TRBD1, 6 bases. The CDR3 is 17 amino acids. V was shortened by 1 base and J by 2 bases, with 17 bases between the two germline ends. Per germline, CDR1 LGHNA and CDR2 YSLEER. The CDR3 DNA reads as TGCGCCAGCAGCCAAGCGGTATCAGGGGTGGGTAACACTGAAGCTTTCTTT. Translated, it gives CASSQAVSGVGNTEAFF.

Ten or more counts support this clonotype. This chain connects TRBV20-1 to TRBJ2-1; 8 bases line up with TRBD2. The germline V gene encodes CDR1 DFQATT and CDR2 SNEGSKA (reference sequence). Trimming cost V 6 bases and J 5 bases; bases outside gene matches: 12. This CDR3 region has 15 residues. CDR3 loop: CSAPAPGTRDNEQFF. CDR3 in DNA: TGCAGTGCGCCTGCTCCCGGGACTAGGGACAATGAGCAGTTCTTC.

This clonotype has at least ten counts. The gene calls are TRBV6-2 or TRBV6-3 and TRBJ2-7; D call uncertain. The CDR3 spans 16 residues. V lost 2 bases, J lost 0 bases, and 14 bases lay in between. Germline V gene sequence: CDR1 MNHEY, CDR2 SVGEGT. The CDR3 region has the DNA TGTGCCAGCAGTTACGCCCCGATGCGGAGCTCCTACGAGCAGTACTTC. It encodes CASSYAPMRSSYEQYF.

The J gene is TRBJ2-1, the V gene TRBV29-1; 7 bases are a match to TRBD2. The CDR3 is 14 amino acids. Germline V gene lookup returns CDR1 SQVTM and CDR2 ANQGSEA. V was pared by 7 bases and J by 4 bases, with 10 bases of the junction left unmatched. As DNA, the CDR3 is TGCAGCGCCCCCGCAACGGGGGGATACAATGAGCAGTTCTTC. It is translated as CSAPATGGYNEQFF.

This clonotype was picked up many times. The rearrangement links TRBV5-1 to TRBJ2-1, with D perhaps TRBD2 (5 bases). The CDR3 sequence is 14 residues long. Germline CDR1 and CDR2: SGHRS and YFSETQ. Trimming removed 3 bases from V and 8 bases from J, with 15 bases in between. The CDR3 DNA follows: TGCGCCAGCAGCTCAGCATTTCTAGCTCATGAGCAGTTCTTC. Residues: CASSSAFLAHEQFF.

This chain uses TRBV20-1 with TRBJ2-6; no firm D call. The CDR3 contains 14 residues. CDR1 DFQATT and CDR2 SNEGSKA come from the germline V gene (reference sequence). Trimming removed 6 bases from V and 0 bases from J, with 9 bases in between. The CDR3 nucleotides read TGCAGTGCCCTGTGGAGCTCTGGGGCCAACGTCCTGACTTTC. Translation gives CSALWSSGANVLTF.